Listed below are T cell receptor beta chains from one sample, sequenced in a study of blood T cell repertoires in COVID-19. Using immunoSEQ multiplex PCR, the repertoire was profiled, and TCRdb retains in-frame clones only, with some absent. Seen here are around 500,000 clones, approximately 85% observed once, and the top ten hold approximately 3.2%. Source material: peripheral blood. The receptors come from a human donor in a cohort sampled during active COVID-19. Each CDR3 is given with its conserved first and last residue. The order of the fields is V gene, J gene, D gene, clone size, CDR3 protein, CDR3 DNA. The D gene is left open where the match is weak. Some rows have no size entry. The others give once, few or many, or a class for an expanded clone.

>TRBV5-1|TRBJ2-2|.|.
CASSLGGTGELFF
TGCGCCAGCAGCTTAGGAGGCACCGGGGAGCTGTTTTTT
>TRBV11-2|TRBJ2-7|TRBD2|few
CASSLAGTSSYEQYF
TGTGCCAGCAGCTTAGCCGGGACTAGCTCCTACGAGCAGTACTTC
>TRBV5-1|TRBJ1-2|TRBD1|once
CASSFAPGQGAYGGYTF
TGCGCCAGCAGCTTCGCACCGGGACAGGGGGCATACGGTGGCTACACCTTC
>TRBV18|TRBJ2-2|TRBD2|.
CASSPSTSGRAAGELFF
TGTGCCAGCTCACCTTCGACTAGCGGGAGGGCGGCCGGGGAGCTGTTTTTT
>TRBV18|TRBJ2-1|TRBD2|.
CASSPIGAGAHNEQFF
TGTGCCAGCTCACCAATCGGAGCGGGAGCCCACAATGAGCAGTTCTTC
>TRBV6-2/TRBV6-3|TRBJ2-7|TRBD2|.
CASSPSGRVPYEQYF
TGTGCCAGCAGCCCTAGCGGGAGGGTCCCCTACGAGCAGTACTTC
>TRBV6-2/TRBV6-3|TRBJ1-1|.|once
CASSKGQLNTEAFF
TGTGCCAGCAGCAAAGGACAGTTAAACACTGAAGCTTTCTTT
>TRBV29-1|TRBJ2-5|.|.
CSVAGRAGARETQYF
TGCAGCGTTGCTGGTAGGGCGGGGGCTAGGGAGACCCAGTACTTC
>TRBV4-2|TRBJ2-2|.|.
CASSPPRGATGELFF
TGTGCCAGCAGCCCACCCAGGGGGGCCACCGGGGAGCTGTTTTTT
>TRBV19|TRBJ1-2|.|many
CASSLAVGGYTF
TGTGCCAGTAGCCTGGCGGTGGGTGGCTACACCTTC
>TRBV6-6|TRBJ1-6|TRBD1|few
CASSSGTASYNSPLHF
TGTGCCAGCAGTTCCGGGACAGCTTCCTATAATTCACCCCTCCACTTT
>TRBV5-4|TRBJ2-1|TRBD2|.
CASSLGTLAGNNEQFF
TGTGCCAGCAGCTTAGGAACACTAGCGGGCAACAATGAGCAGTTCTTC
>TRBV30|TRBJ1-1|TRBD1|once
CACRQGMNTEAFF
TGTGCCTGTCGACAGGGGATGAACACTGAAGCTTTCTTT
>TRBV28|TRBJ1-5|TRBD1|.
CASSPPGTGPNQPQHF
TGTGCCAGCAGTCCACCCGGGACAGGGCCCAATCAGCCCCAGCATTTT
>TRBV28|TRBJ2-4|.|few
CASSLGGGAKNIQYF
TGTGCCAGCAGTTTGGGGGGTGGAGCCAAAAACATTCAGTACTTC
>TRBV5-1|TRBJ2-3|.|few
CASSLPTGTSTDTQYF
TGCGCCAGCAGCTTACCTACAGGAACTAGCACAGATACGCAGTATTTT
>TRBV7-2|TRBJ2-3|TRBD2|.
CASSFGGADTQYF
TGTGCCAGCAGCTTTGGGGGGGCAGATACGCAGTATTTT
>TRBV28|TRBJ1-3|TRBD1|.
CASTSDRGQDTIYF
TGTGCCAGCACCTCGGACAGGGGGCAGGACACCATATATTTT
>TRBV7-8|TRBJ2-1|.|.
CASSLDASSYNEQFF
TGTGCCAGCAGCTTAGATGCCAGCTCCTACAATGAGCAGTTCTTC
>TRBV19|TRBJ1-1|TRBD1|.
CASSPDRGPEAFF
TGTGCCAGTAGCCCGGACAGGGGGCCTGAAGCTTTCTTT
>TRBV6-5|TRBJ2-3|TRBD1|.
CAQGDANTDTQYF
TGTGCTCAGGGGGACGCCAACACAGATACGCAGTATTTT
>TRBV19|TRBJ2-7|.|.
CASSQQENAYEQYF
TGTGCCAGTAGCCAGCAGGAAAATGCCTACGAGCAGTACTTC